The rows below give T cell receptor beta chains drawn from one sample of a study of identical twins. MiXCR was run by TCRdb on the 5' RACE reads, yielding one entry per CDR3 protein. The repertoire holds under 350,000 distinct CDR3 sequences, with 9.5% as singletons. The same data also went into a second study, on yellow fever vaccine responses in identical twins.

Material for sequencing was CD8+ T cells sorted from blood. The receptors were gathered from a woman in her late teens or twenties in good health. Each CDR3 is given without its conserved first and last residue. The D gene is left open where the match is weak.

V gene,J gene,D gene,CDR3 protein
TRBV7-2,TRBJ2-1,NA,ASSFDSYNEQF
TRBV27,TRBJ2-7,NA,ASSRAGPYEQY
TRBV12-3/TRBV12-4,TRBJ2-7,NA,ASSLQRAEEQY
TRBV6-5,TRBJ1-5,NA,ASSYSRYWTERRGQPQH
TRBV20-1,TRBJ2-1,NA,SAPLADSSYNEQF
TRBV6-4,TRBJ2-6,TRBD1,ASSAQGADGANVLT
TRBV2,TRBJ1-5,TRBD1,ASRGQGPYSNQPQH
TRBV11-1,TRBJ1-6,TRBD1,ASSLVTGTGDYNSPLH
TRBV6-2/TRBV6-3,TRBJ2-1,NA,ASRDGALF
TRBV7-3,TRBJ1-1,NA,ASSLVGNQLDEAF
TRBV5-1,TRBJ2-4,TRBD2,ASSYRSGGAPSKNIQY
TRBV5-4,TRBJ1-2,NA,ASSLGFVDRKPAGGYT
TRBV7-9,TRBJ2-1,TRBD2,ASSLPTSGNRNEQF
TRBV29-1,TRBJ2-5,TRBD2,SEKGLLEETQY
TRBV7-9,TRBJ1-4,TRBD1,ASSPPGTDVSEKLF
TRBV7-2,TRBJ2-1,TRBD1,ASSLGQGAYEQF
TRBV12-3/TRBV12-4,TRBJ2-3,TRBD2,ASSLGASGRNTQY
TRBV14,TRBJ2-7,TRBD2,ASSQFTDLSGGADISSYEQY
TRBV29-1,TRBJ2-1,TRBD2,SVIKVGLAGMDEQF
TRBV4-1,TRBJ1-6,NA,ASSTMGSPLH
TRBV19,TRBJ1-4,NA,ASSTYPATNEKLF
TRBV6-2/TRBV6-3,TRBJ2-7,TRBD1,ASSPTGTGGYEQY
TRBV4-3,TRBJ1-1,NA,ASSFSLVPTEAF